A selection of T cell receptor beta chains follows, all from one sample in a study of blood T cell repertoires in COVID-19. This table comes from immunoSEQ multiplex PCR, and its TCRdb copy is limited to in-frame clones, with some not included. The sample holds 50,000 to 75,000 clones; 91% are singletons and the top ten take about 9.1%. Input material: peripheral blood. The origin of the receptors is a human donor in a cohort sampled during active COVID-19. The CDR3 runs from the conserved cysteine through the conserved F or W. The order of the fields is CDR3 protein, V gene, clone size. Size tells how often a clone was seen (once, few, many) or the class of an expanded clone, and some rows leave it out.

CDR3aa: CASSLSGYNTEAFF
v_gene: TRBV11-2
abundance: .

CDR3aa: CASSPWGGSYSNQPQHF
v_gene: TRBV19
abundance: .

CDR3aa: CASSRIKGTRGRSSYNSPLHF
v_gene: TRBV6-6
abundance: .

CDR3aa: CASSSGTGGLETQYF
v_gene: TRBV18
abundance: .

CDR3aa: CASSYSIQGYNQPQHF
v_gene: TRBV6-2/TRBV6-3
abundance: .

CDR3aa: CASSLDRVGNTIYF
v_gene: TRBV5-4
abundance: .

CDR3aa: CASSLVDRTSRELFF
v_gene: TRBV5-6
abundance: .

CDR3aa: CAWRKRDRVNTEAFF
v_gene: TRBV30
abundance: once

CDR3aa: CASSSGTSTDTQYF
v_gene: TRBV5-1
abundance: .

CDR3aa: CSASDEASSGNTIYF
v_gene: TRBV20-1
abundance: .

CDR3aa: CASSPRQGLGNQPQHF
v_gene: TRBV18
abundance: .

CDR3aa: CASSEMPPTVTAEAFF
v_gene: TRBV2
abundance: .

CDR3aa: CASSIGRAGELFF
v_gene: TRBV19
abundance: few

CDR3aa: CASSQGRSPLHF
v_gene: TRBV3-1/TRBV3-2
abundance: many

CDR3aa: CASGSGQGRETQYF
v_gene: TRBV12-5
abundance: .

CDR3aa: CASSVANHYEQYF
v_gene: TRBV11-2
abundance: .

CDR3aa: CASSLASGGGDTQYF
v_gene: TRBV7-9
abundance: once

CDR3aa: CASSPRPGSTGELFF
v_gene: TRBV18
abundance: .

CDR3aa: CASSFGQVQWGNQPQHF
v_gene: TRBV5-8
abundance: once

CDR3aa: CASSYSGTSPPDTQYF
v_gene: TRBV6-6
abundance: once

CDR3aa: CASSERVGSSEQYF
v_gene: TRBV2
abundance: .

CDR3aa: CASSLSGAYEQYF
v_gene: TRBV7-9
abundance: medium-sized

CDR3aa: CASSSQTPQETQYF
v_gene: TRBV2
abundance: .

CDR3aa: CASSYWRDPNNEQFF
v_gene: TRBV6-2/TRBV6-3
abundance: .

CDR3aa: CASSSAGQGGQFF
v_gene: TRBV5-1
abundance: .

CDR3aa: CASSLTGGEETQYF
v_gene: TRBV27
abundance: once

CDR3aa: CASTQDPSGLAGALRETQYF
v_gene: TRBV7-9
abundance: .

CDR3aa: CASSFGGRTEDTQYF
v_gene: TRBV6-6
abundance: .

CDR3aa: CAISERLGENTDAFF
v_gene: TRBV10-3
abundance: once

CDR3aa: CASSRDRTGPETQYF
v_gene: TRBV13
abundance: .

CDR3aa: CASRTGYYGYTF
v_gene: TRBV6-5
abundance: .

CDR3aa: CASSWTSGSGETQYF
v_gene: TRBV6-2/TRBV6-3
abundance: .

CDR3aa: CASSPSGQAYYEQYF
v_gene: TRBV18
abundance: .

CDR3aa: CATSDFGRGSGANVLTF
v_gene: TRBV24-1
abundance: .

CDR3aa: CASSQGGSEQYF
v_gene: TRBV3-1/TRBV3-2
abundance: .

CDR3aa: CASSEGATDLYGYTF
v_gene: TRBV2
abundance: .

CDR3aa: CASKGDRGSQPQHF
v_gene: TRBV10-2
abundance: .

CDR3aa: CASSLGQGYTEAFF
v_gene: TRBV7-6
abundance: .

CDR3aa: CASSKVTGVTDTQYF
v_gene: TRBV14
abundance: .

CDR3aa: CASSLRTGASNEKLFF
v_gene: TRBV5-4
abundance: .

CDR3aa: CASSLAGGNAYGYTF
v_gene: TRBV5-1
abundance: once